Listed here are 28 T cell receptor beta chains from one sample, sequenced in a study of cytomegalovirus exposure and HLA in healthy donors. The PCR ran on 60 Vbeta and 13 Jbeta primers. The data were produced by immunoSEQ multiplex PCR, yet TCRdb's version contains in-frame clones alone and is incomplete. This table has about 150,000 clones, around 80% appearing once. The sequencing input was PBMCs. The receptors here all came from a young woman in good health and CMV-seronegative.

The V gene is TRBV4-1, the J gene TRBJ2-2; D is undetermined. Deletions cut 5 bases from V and 3 bases from J, with 7 bases between. This CDR3 has 13 amino acids. Germline CDR1 and CDR2: MGHRA and YSYEKL. DNA of the CDR3: TGCGCCAGCAGCAACCGGGACACCGGGGAGCTGTTTTTT. Its protein is CASSNRDTGELFF.

The genes are TRBV13 and TRBJ2-5, with TRBD1 matching 7 bases. V trimming: 0 bases; J trimming: 3 bases; junction bases outside the gene matches: 4. The CDR3 contains 15 residues. The germline V gene encodes CDR1 PRHDT and CDR2 FYEKMQ (reference sequence). In DNA, the CDR3 is TGTGCCAGCAGCTTAGGAGGGGGCTACAAAGAGACCCAGTACTTC. Its translation is CASSLGGGYKETQYF.

The chain joins TRBV27 to TRBJ1-6; 7 bases fit TRBD1. The germline V gene has CDR1 MNHEY and CDR2 SMNVEV (reference sequence). J gave up 3 bases and V 4 bases, and 9 bases lay outside the gene matches. The CDR3 runs to 17 residues. The CDR3 reads CASSWTPQGSYNSPLHF. DNA of the CDR3: TGTGCCAGCAGTTGGACCCCACAGGGGAGCTATAATTCACCCCTCCACTTT.

This chain uses TRBV2 with TRBJ1-5; a possible D gene is TRBD1 (5 bases). Trimming took 2 bases from V and 8 from J, leaving 13 bases between them. CDR1 is SNHLY, CDR2 FYNNEI, per germline. This CDR3 is built from 14 residues. The CDR3 DNA is TGTGCCAGCAGTGAACAGGGTGGATTGAAGCCCCAGCATTTT. Its protein product is CASSEQGGLKPQHF.

V usage is TRBV2 and J usage is TRBJ1-2; possible D gene TRBD1, 5 bases. CDR1 and CDR2 from the germline V gene are SNHLY and FYNNEI. This CDR3 is built from 13 residues. With 6 bases removed from V and 4 bases from J, the gap between germline ends came to 12 bases. CDR3 sequence (DNA): TGTGCCAGCAGAGACCAGGGTCTCTATGGCTACACCTTC. Protein product: CASRDQGLYGYTF.

This clone was counted a single time. This sequence joins TRBV4-1 and TRBJ2-7; D is possibly TRBD1 (7 bases). Germline values: CDR1 MGHRA, CDR2 YSYEKL. Trimming stripped 3 bases from V and 2 bases from J, with 14 bases between. This CDR3 is built from 15 residues. CDR3 nucleotide sequence: TGCGCCAGCAGCCATCCCAGCAGGGGGGCCTACGAGCAGTACTTC. Protein: CASSHPSRGAYEQYF.

The chain couples TRBV7-9 to TRBJ1-2; possible D gene TRBD1, 6 bases. From germline, CDR1 is SEHNR and CDR2 FQNEAQ (reference sequence). V lost 3 bases, J lost 11 bases, and 13 bases lay in between. The CDR3 is 12 amino acids. CDR3 nucleotide sequence: TGTGCCAGCAGCTTGGGGACAACACCGTACACCTTC. Translating gives CASSLGTTPYTF.

The chain is built from TRBV27 and TRBJ2-7; 13 bases line up with TRBD2. Germline trimming cut 5 bases from V and 6 bases from J; bases unmatched to any gene: 10. The CDR3 has 16 amino acids. Germline V gives CDR1 MNHEY, CDR2 SMNVEV (reference sequence). Here the CDR3 DNA reads TGTGCCAGCAGTATCACACTAGCGGGGGGGCCAGGCGAGCAGTACTTC. Translation: CASSITLAGGPGEQYF.

The V gene is TRBV10-3, the J gene TRBJ2-1; D call uncertain. The CDR3 spans 15 residues. Germline lookup yields CDR1 ENHRY and CDR2 SYGVKD. The V and J ends lost 6 bases and 0 bases respectively, with 12 bases between them. This CDR3 reads CAIRAAEGSYNEQFF. CDR3 in DNA: TGTGCCATCAGGGCGGCGGAAGGCTCCTACAATGAGCAGTTCTTC.

This chain joins TRBV5-6 and TRBJ1-1; weak D call: TRBD1 (6 bases). The CDR3 loop spans 15 amino acids. V lost 3 bases, J lost 4 bases, and 16 bases lay in between. Germline CDR1 SGHDT, CDR2 YYEEEE. The CDR3 sequence is CASSSYRVGGTEAFF. The CDR3 DNA follows: TGTGCCAGCAGCTCTTACAGGGTTGGAGGCACTGAAGCTTTCTTT.

The chain couples TRBV7-7 to TRBJ2-3; D is ambiguous. Trimming took off 5 bases at V and 4 bases at J, with 13 bases between the two ends. Germline CDR1 is SSHAT and CDR2 is FNYEAQ (reference sequence). The CDR3 loop spans 14 amino acids. DNA for the CDR3: TGTGCCAGCAGCCGCCTCTCCGGTCCAGATACGCAGTATTTT. It encodes CASSRLSGPDTQYF.

This clone was counted ten times or more. J is TRBJ2-2 and V is TRBV5-4; D might be TRBD2 (6 bases). CDR3 length: 15 amino acids. Trimming left V 3 bases short and J 3 bases short, with 12 bases between. Germline V gives CDR1 SGHNT, CDR2 YYREEE (reference sequence). Written as DNA, the CDR3 is TGTGCCAGCAGCTCACTGGGACTCTACACCGGGGAGCTGTTTTTT. Protein product: CASSSLGLYTGELFF.

J is TRBJ1-1 and V is TRBV6-5; D perhaps matches TRBD1 (6 bases). The CDR3 sequence is 14 residues long. Trimming shortened V by 7 bases and J by 6 bases, and 18 bases separated the two germline ends. Germline V gene sequence: CDR1 MNHEY, CDR2 SVGAGI. This chain's CDR3 is CASTDGGARAEAFF. CDR3 DNA: TGTGCCAGCACCGACGGGGGGGCGCGCGCTGAAGCTTTCTTT.

The chain recombines TRBV7-2 with TRBJ2-2; 9 nucleotides line up with TRBD2. V lost 5 bases to trimming and J lost 2 bases; unmatched junction nucleotides: 6. The CDR3 covers 16 residues. The germline gives CDR1 SGHTA, CDR2 FQGNSA. DNA of the CDR3: TGTGCCAGCAGCCCAGGGACTAGCCAAAACACCGGGGAGCTGTTTTTT. This translates into CASSPGTSQNTGELFF.

The V and J genes are TRBV15 and TRBJ2-1; 7 positions agree with TRBD1. Trimming took 6 bases from V and 7 from J; bases not matched to a gene: 9. The CDR3 sequence is 14 residues long. From germline, CDR1 is LNHNV and CDR2 YYDKDF (reference sequence). For the CDR3, the DNA is TGTGCCACCAGACTCGACAGGGTTCGAAATGAGCAGTTCTTC. As protein: CATRLDRVRNEQFF.

This chain connects TRBV11-1 to TRBJ1-6, with D unclear. In germline, CDR1 is SGHAT, CDR2 FQDESV (reference sequence). Trimming pared 4 bases from V and 9 bases from J, leaving 16 bases between. CDR3 length: 15 amino acids. The CDR3 sequence: CASSSTTPATSPLHF. For the CDR3, the DNA is TGTGCCAGCAGCTCAACGACACCGGCGACTTCACCCCTCCACTTT. The whole variable domain, filled in from reference TRBV11-1 and TRBJ1-6, reads EAEVAQSPRYKITEKSQAVAFWCDPISGHATLYWYRQILGQGPELLVQFQDESVVDDSQLPKDRFSAERLKGVDSTLKIQPAELGDSAMYLCASSSTTPATSPLHFGNGTRLTVT.

The chain joins TRBV29-1 to TRBJ1-4, with D possibly TRBD1 on 6 matching bases. The CDR3 contains 15 residues. Deletions cut 1 base from V and 8 bases from J, with 17 bases between. Germline lookup yields CDR1 SQVTM and CDR2 ANQGSEA. The CDR3 protein is CSVEGNQGIGEKLFF. The CDR3 bases are TGCAGCGTTGAAGGAAACCAGGGGATCGGGGAAAAACTGTTTTTT.

A note on this clone: The CDR3 carries no conserved terminal phenylalanine or tryptophan, so it likely arises from a read error. The chain recombines TRBV19 with TRBJ1-5, with D possibly matching TRBD1 (5 bases). V lost 5 bases, J lost 3 bases, and 14 bases lay in between. The CDR3 has 15 amino acids. The germline V gene encodes CDR1 LNHDA and CDR2 SQIVND (reference sequence). This chain's CDR3 is CASSLWRGANQPQHS. CDR3 sequence (DNA): TGTGCCAGTAGTCTCTGGAGGGGAGCCAATCAGCCCCAGCATTCT.

The J gene is TRBJ2-7, the V gene TRBV2; D is ambiguous. This CDR3 region has 11 residues. CDR1 is SNHLY and CDR2 is FYNNEI in the germline V gene. V was shortened by 5 bases and J by 5 bases, with 7 bases between the two germline ends. CDR3 DNA: TGTGCCAGCAGTTTCACTGACGAGCAGTACTTC. Translating it yields CASSFTDEQYF.

The rearrangement links TRBV5-5 to TRBJ2-2, with D possibly matching TRBD2 (5 bases). There are 14 residues in the CDR3. V lost 5 bases to trimming and J lost 2 bases, with 10 bases between them. Germline V gene lookup returns CDR1 SGHKS and CDR2 YYEKEE (reference sequence). The CDR3 DNA follows: TGTGCCAGCAGATGGACTGCCAACACCGGGGAGCTGTTTTTT. Amino acids: CASRWTANTGELFF. The full variable domain, with the rest looked up from reference TRBV5-5 and TRBJ2-2, is DAGVTQSPTHLIKTRGQQVTLRCSPISGHKSVSWYQQVLGQGPQFIFQYYEKEERGRGNFPDRFSARQFPNYSSELNVNALLLGDSALYLCASRWTANTGELFFGEGSRLTVL.

In this sample, this clone turned up once. The chain uses TRBV7-8 and TRBJ2-1; 11 bases line up with TRBD2. There are 16 residues in the CDR3. The germline gives CDR1 SGHVS, CDR2 FQNEAQ. Unmatched junction bases numbered 6, after V lost 5 bases and J lost 3 bases. The CDR3 loop is CASSPIAGGIYNEQFF. In DNA form, the CDR3 reads TGTGCCAGCAGCCCGATAGCGGGGGGGATCTACAATGAGCAGTTCTTC.

The rearrangement joins TRBV6-5 to TRBJ1-1; possibly TRBD1 for D (6 bases). Trimming removed 6 bases at V and 1 base at J, with 12 bases between. This CDR3 comprises 14 residues. Germline V lookup: CDR1 MNHEY, CDR2 SVGAGI. CDR3 nucleotide sequence: TGTGCCAGCAGACCCGGGACAACGAACACTGAAGCTTTCTTT. Translated: CASRPGTTNTEAFF.

This clone was seen just once. The chain uses TRBV4-1 and TRBJ2-3; 7 bases match TRBD2. The length of the CDR3 is 16 residues. The V segment lost 1 base and the J segment 1 base; nucleotides outside the gene matches: 5. Looked up from germline, CDR1 is MGHRA and CDR2 is YSYEKL. CDR3 sequence: CASSQVFLAGTDTQYF. Here the CDR3 DNA reads TGCGCCAGCAGCCAAGTCTTCCTAGCGGGCACAGATACGCAGTATTTT.

This clone was detected only once. V and J are TRBV19 and TRBJ1-1; TRBD1 matches 11 bases. The CDR3 is 14 residues long. Germline CDR1 reads LNHDA; CDR2 reads SQIVND (reference sequence). V lost 6 bases and J lost 5; bases outside the gene matches: 5. The chain's CDR3 is CASSPGQGATEAFF. CDR3 nucleotides: TGTGCCAGTAGCCCCGGACAGGGGGCTACTGAAGCTTTCTTT.

The chain combines TRBV7-8 with TRBJ1-5; D may be TRBD1 (6 bases). V shed 5 bases and J shed 4 bases, with 12 bases lying between them. The CDR3 is made up of 14 amino acids. Germline CDR1 and CDR2: SGHVS and FQNEAQ. In nucleotides, the CDR3 is TGTGCCAGCAGCGGTAGGACAGTTAATCAGCCCCAGCATTTT. The encoded protein is CASSGRTVNQPQHF.

The chain recombines TRBV23-1 with TRBJ1-1; D ambiguous. TRBV23-1 is labeled an ORF, and its function is uncertain. V was clipped by 0 bases and J by 5 bases, with 13 bases between them. This CDR3 is 15 amino acids long. CDR3 region: CASSQSEGGWTEAFF. Written as DNA, the CDR3 is TGCGCCAGCAGTCAATCGGAAGGAGGGTGGACTGAAGCTTTCTTT.

The rearrangement links TRBV11-2 to TRBJ2-7; 7 bases are shared with TRBD2. CDR1 SGHAT and CDR2 FQNNGV come from the germline V gene. The V segment lost 0 bases and the J segment 0 bases; nucleotides outside the gene matches: 2. The CDR3 has 15 amino acids. The CDR3 coding sequence is TGTGCCAGCAGCTTAGATCGCGGGGGCTCCTACGAGCAGTACTTC. Translation gives CASSLDRGGSYEQYF.

The V call is TRBV28, the J call TRBJ1-2; D uncertain. The V end lost 3 bases, the J end lost 3 bases, and 11 bases lay between the germline ends. CDR3 length equals 14 residues. Germline V lookup: CDR1 MDHEN, CDR2 SYDVKM. The CDR3 DNA reads TGTGCCAGCAGTTTCAGTCTCCGCTACTATGGCTACACCTTC. This sequence encodes CASSFSLRYYGYTF.